This section outlines one T cell receptor beta chain sequence together with its context. This record comes from a study of T-cell reconstitution after alpha-beta-depleted transplantation in children. The TCRbeta library was prepared with unique molecular identifiers. TCRdb re-called the PCR reads with MiXCR, one entry per CDR3 protein. The table includes fewer than 550,000 distinct CDR3 sequences, roughly 10% detected once. This CDR3 has 12 amino acids. Germline CDR1 reads LNHDA; CDR2 reads SQIVND (reference sequence). Deletions cut 7 bases from V and 6 bases from J, with 9 bases between. This TCR was recovered from a child aged 2-9 years with inherited bone marrow failure, due to receive a stem cell transplant. The material was PBMCs, obtained before TCRalphabeta/CD19-depleted stem cell transplant. V gene TRBV19 combines with J gene TRBJ2-2; possibly TRBD1 or TRBD2 for D (5 bases each). CDR3 nucleotide sequence: TGTGCCAGTAATCAGGGAGCCGGGGAGCTGTTTTTT. Protein product: CASNQGAGELFF.